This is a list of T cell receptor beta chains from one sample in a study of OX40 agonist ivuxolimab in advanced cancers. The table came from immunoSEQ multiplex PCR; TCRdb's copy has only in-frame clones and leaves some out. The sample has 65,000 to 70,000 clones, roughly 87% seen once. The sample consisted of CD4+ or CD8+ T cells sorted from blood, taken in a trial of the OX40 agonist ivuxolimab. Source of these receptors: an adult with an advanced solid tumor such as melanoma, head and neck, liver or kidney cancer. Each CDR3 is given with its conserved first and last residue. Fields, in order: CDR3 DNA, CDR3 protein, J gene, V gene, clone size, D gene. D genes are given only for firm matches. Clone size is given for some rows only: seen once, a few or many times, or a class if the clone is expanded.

cdr3_nt: TGTGCCAGCAGTCTACAGGGGGCCCCCTCCTACGAGCAGTACTTC
cdr3_aa: CASSLQGAPSYEQYF
j_call: TRBJ2-7
v_call: TRBV27
clone_size: .
d_call: TRBD1

cdr3_nt: TGTGCCAGCAGCGCGCGAGTTTTCGGCTATGGCTACACCTTC
cdr3_aa: CASSARVFGYGYTF
j_call: TRBJ1-2
v_call: TRBV6-5
clone_size: .
d_call: .

cdr3_nt: TGTGCCAGCAGCTTAGGGCTAGCGGAAGAGACCCAGTACTTC
cdr3_aa: CASSLGLAEETQYF
j_call: TRBJ2-5
v_call: TRBV7-2
clone_size: .
d_call: TRBD2

cdr3_nt: TGTGCCAGCAGCAACAAGGGCGGAAGTTCCTACGAGCAGTACTTC
cdr3_aa: CASSNKGGSSYEQYF
j_call: TRBJ2-7
v_call: TRBV21-1
clone_size: .
d_call: .

cdr3_nt: TGCGCCAGCAGCCAAGACACAGGGGGCCATCAGCCCCAGCATTTT
cdr3_aa: CASSQDTGGHQPQHF
j_call: TRBJ1-5
v_call: TRBV4-1
clone_size: few
d_call: TRBD1

cdr3_nt: TGTGCCAGCTCACCAGGTAGGCGATTAGGAAGACATGGCTACACCTTC
cdr3_aa: CASSPGRRLGRHGYTF
j_call: TRBJ1-2
v_call: TRBV18
clone_size: .
d_call: .

cdr3_nt: TGTGCCAGCTCACGACAGGCCCCGAGCTCCTACAATGAGCAGTTCTTC
cdr3_aa: CASSRQAPSSYNEQFF
j_call: TRBJ2-1
v_call: TRBV18
clone_size: .
d_call: .

cdr3_nt: TGTGCCAGCAGCTTCGGGGACAGCTCCTACGAGCAGTACTTC
cdr3_aa: CASSFGDSSYEQYF
j_call: TRBJ2-7
v_call: TRBV11-2
clone_size: .
d_call: TRBD1

cdr3_nt: TGTGCCAGCAGCGGAGGACAGGGTCAGCCCCAGCATTTT
cdr3_aa: CASSGGQGQPQHF
j_call: TRBJ1-5
v_call: TRBV9
clone_size: .
d_call: TRBD1

cdr3_nt: TGTGCCAGTAGTATGGGGCAGGGGGCCGAGACCCAGTACTTC
cdr3_aa: CASSMGQGAETQYF
j_call: TRBJ2-5
v_call: TRBV19
clone_size: .
d_call: TRBD1

cdr3_nt: TGTGCCAGCAGCTTACTAGCGGGGGCGTACAATGAGCAGTTCTTC
cdr3_aa: CASSLLAGAYNEQFF
j_call: TRBJ2-1
v_call: TRBV6-5
clone_size: .
d_call: TRBD2

cdr3_nt: TGTGCCTGGAGTGTACGAACCCGCGGGGGGATAGGGTACACTGAAGCTTTCTTT
cdr3_aa: CAWSVRTRGGIGYTEAFF
j_call: TRBJ1-1
v_call: TRBV30
clone_size: .
d_call: .

cdr3_nt: TGCGCCAGCAGCCAAGATTGGGACGGAACTAACTATGGCTACACCTTC
cdr3_aa: CASSQDWDGTNYGYTF
j_call: TRBJ1-2
v_call: TRBV4-1
clone_size: .
d_call: .

cdr3_nt: TGTGCCACCCACCGGACAGCGACCTCCTACGAGCAGTACTTC
cdr3_aa: CATHRTATSYEQYF
j_call: TRBJ2-7
v_call: TRBV6-5
clone_size: .
d_call: .

cdr3_nt: TGTGCCAGCAGCCAAACAGGGAGCAATCAGCCCCAGCATTTT
cdr3_aa: CASSQTGSNQPQHF
j_call: TRBJ1-5
v_call: TRBV7-9
clone_size: .
d_call: .

cdr3_nt: TGTGCCAGCAGCTTGGTGGGTAGCAGGGAGACCCAGTACTTC
cdr3_aa: CASSLVGSRETQYF
j_call: TRBJ2-5
v_call: TRBV5-4
clone_size: .
d_call: .

cdr3_nt: TGTGCCAGCAGCCCCAGTGCGGGGGGAGAGACCCAGTACTTC
cdr3_aa: CASSPSAGGETQYF
j_call: TRBJ2-5
v_call: TRBV5-4
clone_size: .
d_call: TRBD2

cdr3_nt: TGCGCCAGCAGCTTCGGGGGGGATACGCAGTATTTT
cdr3_aa: CASSFGGDTQYF
j_call: TRBJ2-3
v_call: TRBV5-1
clone_size: .
d_call: TRBD2

cdr3_nt: TGTGCCATCAGTGAGTCGGGACTAGCGGGCAATGAGCAGTTCTTC
cdr3_aa: CAISESGLAGNEQFF
j_call: TRBJ2-1
v_call: TRBV10-3
clone_size: .
d_call: TRBD2

cdr3_nt: TGTGCCAGCAGCCTTTCAGGGGGACCTAAGGATTTT
cdr3_aa: CASSLSGGPKDF
j_call: TRBJ1-5
v_call: TRBV16
clone_size: .
d_call: TRBD1

cdr3_nt: TGCGCCAGCAGCTTGGGGGACAGAAACACTGAAGCTTTCTTT
cdr3_aa: CASSLGDRNTEAFF
j_call: TRBJ1-1
v_call: TRBV5-1
clone_size: once
d_call: TRBD1

cdr3_nt: TGTGCCAGTAGTACGGTAGCCCTGTTGGACATTCAGTACTTC
cdr3_aa: CASSTVALLDIQYF
j_call: TRBJ2-4
v_call: TRBV19
clone_size: .
d_call: .

cdr3_nt: TGTGCCAGCAGCTTAGAGAGGGGGACTAATGAAAAACTGTTTTTT
cdr3_aa: CASSLERGTNEKLFF
j_call: TRBJ1-4
v_call: TRBV7-9
clone_size: .
d_call: .

cdr3_nt: TGTGCCATCAGTGACCAAGAGACCCAGTACTTC
cdr3_aa: CAISDQETQYF
j_call: TRBJ2-5
v_call: TRBV10-3
clone_size: .
d_call: .

cdr3_nt: TGTGCCAGCAGCTTAAGGTCAGAAGATACCTACGAGCAGTACTTC
cdr3_aa: CASSLRSEDTYEQYF
j_call: TRBJ2-7
v_call: TRBV7-2
clone_size: .
d_call: .

cdr3_nt: TGTGCCAGCAGCTTAGAAGGCAGGGCCGAAGAGACCCAGTACTTC
cdr3_aa: CASSLEGRAEETQYF
j_call: TRBJ2-5
v_call: TRBV7-8
clone_size: few
d_call: .

cdr3_nt: TGCGCCAGCAGCTCCCAGGGGGTGGCCTACGAGCAGTACTTC
cdr3_aa: CASSSQGVAYEQYF
j_call: TRBJ2-7
v_call: TRBV5-1
clone_size: .
d_call: TRBD1

cdr3_nt: TGTGCCAGCAGTGATGGGGCAGGTCAAGAGACCCAGTACTTC
cdr3_aa: CASSDGAGQETQYF
j_call: TRBJ2-5
v_call: TRBV2
clone_size: .
d_call: .

cdr3_nt: TGCGCCAGCAGTCAATCGCCCTTGTACAGGGGGCCTCTCTCCAACACTGAAGCTTTCTTT
cdr3_aa: CASSQSPLYRGPLSNTEAFF
j_call: TRBJ1-1
v_call: TRBV23-1
clone_size: .
d_call: TRBD1

cdr3_nt: TGTGCCAGTAGTAAGGGTCCCGTTATGTTCGCAGATACGCAGTATTTT
cdr3_aa: CASSKGPVMFADTQYF
j_call: TRBJ2-3
v_call: TRBV19
clone_size: .
d_call: .

cdr3_nt: TGTGCCAGCAGCTTAGACAGGGGACGGCAAGAGACCCAGTACTTC
cdr3_aa: CASSLDRGRQETQYF
j_call: TRBJ2-5
v_call: TRBV11-2
clone_size: .
d_call: .

cdr3_nt: TGCGCCAGCAGTCGCGGGGGGCTTACCTACGAGCAGTACTTC
cdr3_aa: CASSRGGLTYEQYF
j_call: TRBJ2-7
v_call: TRBV10-1
clone_size: .
d_call: TRBD2

cdr3_nt: TGTGCCAGCAGCTTAGTTGATCTCTCGAACACTGAAGCTTTCTTT
cdr3_aa: CASSLVDLSNTEAFF
j_call: TRBJ1-1
v_call: TRBV5-6
clone_size: .
d_call: .

cdr3_nt: TGTGCCAGCAGCTTAGTTGGGCCAGAGGGCACTGAAGCTTTCTTT
cdr3_aa: CASSLVGPEGTEAFF
j_call: TRBJ1-1
v_call: TRBV7-9
clone_size: .
d_call: .

cdr3_nt: TGTGCCAGCAACTCTGAAGGGACAGGGTTAACTGAAGCTTTCTTT
cdr3_aa: CASNSEGTGLTEAFF
j_call: TRBJ1-1
v_call: TRBV28
clone_size: .
d_call: TRBD1

cdr3_nt: TGCAGCGCGACCGCCGCGGCTACTGAAGCTTTCTTT
cdr3_aa: CSATAAATEAFF
j_call: TRBJ1-1
v_call: TRBV29-1
clone_size: few
d_call: .

cdr3_nt: TGTGCCAGCAGCGTAGCCGGTAGCGGGGGCCGCTCCTACAATGAGCAGTTCTTC
cdr3_aa: CASSVAGSGGRSYNEQFF
j_call: TRBJ2-1
v_call: TRBV9
clone_size: .
d_call: TRBD2

cdr3_nt: TGTGCCAGTAGTGCCGGGACAGCTTCCTACGAGCAGTACTTC
cdr3_aa: CASSAGTASYEQYF
j_call: TRBJ2-7
v_call: TRBV19
clone_size: .
d_call: TRBD1

cdr3_nt: TGTGCCAGCACCCGCCTCCTCGCCAGGGGCAATGGTGAAGCTTTCTTT
cdr3_aa: CASTRLLARGNGEAFF
j_call: TRBJ1-1
v_call: TRBV27
clone_size: once
d_call: .

cdr3_nt: TGCGCCAGCAGACACACCGGACAGGGAGGGGAGCAGTACTTC
cdr3_aa: CASRHTGQGGEQYF
j_call: TRBJ2-7
v_call: TRBV5-1
clone_size: .
d_call: .

cdr3_nt: TGTGCCAGCAGCCTGGAGACAGGTAACACTGAAGCTTTCTTT
cdr3_aa: CASSLETGNTEAFF
j_call: TRBJ1-1
v_call: TRBV11-2
clone_size: .
d_call: .

cdr3_nt: TGTGCCAGCAGCTTCCCACAGGGGGCCGCCGAGCAGTACTTC
cdr3_aa: CASSFPQGAAEQYF
j_call: TRBJ2-7
v_call: TRBV5-5
clone_size: .
d_call: TRBD1

cdr3_nt: TGTGCCAGCAATCTTCAGGCAGATACGCAGTATTTT
cdr3_aa: CASNLQADTQYF
j_call: TRBJ2-3
v_call: TRBV2
clone_size: .
d_call: .

cdr3_nt: TGTGCCATCAGTGATCGCGGGAATAGCAATCAGCCCCAGCATTTT
cdr3_aa: CAISDRGNSNQPQHF
j_call: TRBJ1-5
v_call: TRBV10-3
clone_size: .
d_call: .

cdr3_nt: TGTGCCAGTAGTTCGCAGGGCGAAGAGACCCAGTACTTC
cdr3_aa: CASSSQGEETQYF
j_call: TRBJ2-5
v_call: TRBV19
clone_size: .
d_call: .

cdr3_nt: TGTGCCAGCAGTTACGGGACAGGGGTAGGTCAGCCCCAGCATTTT
cdr3_aa: CASSYGTGVGQPQHF
j_call: TRBJ1-5
v_call: TRBV6-5
clone_size: once
d_call: TRBD1

cdr3_nt: TGTGCCAGCAGCCTACCGACAGCCCGAGGTACTGAAGCTTTCTTT
cdr3_aa: CASSLPTARGTEAFF
j_call: TRBJ1-1
v_call: TRBV7-8
clone_size: .
d_call: .